What follows are 27 T cell receptor beta chains derived from one specimen sequenced in a study of cytomegalovirus exposure and HLA in healthy donors. PCR primers comprised 60 Vbeta and 13 Jbeta primers. Profiling relied on immunoSEQ multiplex PCR, and the TCRdb table lists in-frame clones only, not all of them. The sample holds 90,000 to 110,000 clones, over 60% seen once. The specimen sequenced was PBMCs. These receptors came from a man in his forties or fifties in good health and CMV-seropositive.

The chain links TRBV28 to TRBJ2-2; 8 nucleotides line up with TRBD1. Germline V gives CDR1 MDHEN, CDR2 SYDVKM. V gave up 7 bases and J gave up 6 bases; unmatched junction bases: 4. The CDR3 has 13 residues. The CDR3: CASNSRGPGELFF. CDR3 DNA sequence: TGTGCCAGCAACTCCAGGGGGCCCGGGGAGCTGTTTTTT.

The chain is built from TRBV18 and TRBJ2-2; tentative D call: TRBD1 (6 bases). Germline V gene lookup returns CDR1 KGHSH and CDR2 LQKENI. The CDR3 extends over 13 amino acids. V was shortened by 4 bases and J by 3 bases, with 6 bases between the two germline ends. The CDR3 spells CASSHRDTGELFF. The CDR3 DNA follows: TGTGCCAGCTCACACAGGGACACCGGGGAGCTGTTTTTT.

There are a few counts of this clone. The J gene is TRBJ2-1, the V gene TRBV25-1; D is perhaps TRBD2 (6 bases). Trimming cost V 6 bases and J 11 bases, with 14 bases left between them. The CDR3 covers 12 residues. Germline CDR1 MGHDK, CDR2 SYGVNS. Here the CDR3 DNA reads TGTGCCAGCAGGGACTACACAATGAAGCAGTTCTTC. Translated, it gives CASRDYTMKQFF.

The V call is TRBV19, the J call TRBJ2-4, with a possible D match to TRBD1 (6 bases). The germline CDR1 and CDR2 sequences are LNHDA and SQIVND (reference sequence). This CDR3 contains 14 residues. V lost 0 bases to trimming and J lost 12 bases, with 15 bases between them. CDR3 residues: CASSIEVQGYSQYF. For the CDR3, the DNA is TGTGCCAGTAGTATAGAGGTACAGGGTTACAGTCAGTACTTC.

Concerning this clone: A read error may produce the germline difference seen at one junction end. The gene calls are TRBV7-7 and TRBJ2-1; TRBD2 aligns across 7 bases. CDR1 SSHAT and CDR2 FNYEAQ come from the germline V gene (reference sequence). CDR3 size: 14 residues. As DNA, the CDR3 is TGTGCTAGCAGCTTAGGCGGGGGATTCAATGAGCAGTTCTTC. This sequence encodes CASSLGGGFNEQFF.

V usage is TRBV7-3 and J usage is TRBJ2-2; 13 nucleotides agree with TRBD2. V shed 5 bases, J shed 6 bases, and the junction held 9 bases outside the gene matches. The CDR3 covers 17 residues. Germline V gene data show CDR1 as SGHTA and CDR2 as FQGTGA. CDR3 sequence (DNA): TGTGCCAGCAGCCCCGGGACTAGCGGGACTGGGTCCGGGGAGCTGTTTTTT. Translating it yields CASSPGTSGTGSGELFF.

This clone was observed a handful of times. The chain couples TRBV28 to TRBJ1-4, with TRBD1 matching 7 bases. This CDR3 has 14 amino acids. In germline, CDR1 is MDHEN, CDR2 SYDVKM. Germline trimming cut 4 bases from V and 11 bases from J; bases unmatched to any gene: 10. The CDR3 coding sequence is TGTGCCAGCAGTTCGACAGGGAGGAGGGAGAAACTGTTTTTT. Its protein product is CASSSTGRREKLFF.

The gene calls are TRBV7-2 and TRBJ2-3, with D hard to call. The CDR3 covers 14 residues. The germline CDR1 and CDR2 sequences are SGHTA and FQGNSA. V was trimmed by 5 bases and J by 3 bases, leaving 12 bases between them. This CDR3 is CASSLSTMTDTQYF. Written as DNA, the CDR3 is TGTGCCAGCAGCCTCTCTACTATGACAGATACGCAGTATTTT. Using reference TRBV7-2 and TRBJ2-3 for the parts outside the CDR3, the full variable domain is GAGVSQSPSNKVTEKGKDVELRCDPISGHTALYWYRQSLGQGLEFLIYFQGNSAPDKSGLPSDRFSAERTGGSVSTLTIQRTQQEDSAVYLCASSLSTMTDTQYFGPGTRLTVL.

V is TRBV12-5 and J is TRBJ2-3; 8 nucleotides agree with TRBD2. The trim removed 6 bases at V and 2 bases at J, leaving 13 bases unmatched. Germline CDR1 LGHNT, CDR2 FRNRAP. The CDR3 sequence is 17 residues long. Here the CDR3 reads CASGDATSALFTDTQYF. DNA for the CDR3: TGTGCTAGTGGCGACGCGACTAGCGCCTTATTCACAGATACGCAGTATTTT.

In DNA, the CDR3 is TGTGCCAGCAGGCCCGAGGTTTGGCGGGGGGGATTCCAAGAGACCCAGTACTTC. Amino acid sequence: CASRPEVWRGGFQETQYF. This rearrangement joins TRBV7-9 to TRBJ2-5; 9 positions agree with TRBD2. The CDR3 totals 18 residues. Trimming took 6 bases from V and 1 from J; bases not matched to a gene: 15. The germline V gene has CDR1 SEHNR and CDR2 FQNEAQ (reference sequence).

The gene calls are TRBV29-1 and TRBJ1-2; 8 bases align to TRBD1. Germline V gives CDR1 SQVTM, CDR2 ANQGSEA. Germline trimming cut 0 bases from V and 8 bases from J; bases unmatched to any gene: 11. The CDR3 runs 15 residues. This CDR3 reads CSVEDLQGVLGGYTF. Written as DNA, the CDR3 is TGCAGCGTTGAAGATCTACAGGGGGTACTTGGCGGCTACACCTTC.

V and J are TRBV15 and TRBJ2-3; 8 nucleotides agree with TRBD1. The CDR3 consists of 16 residues. Germline loops: CDR1 LNHNV, CDR2 YYDKDF (reference sequence). V was clipped by 1 base and J by 8 bases; unmatched bases: 11. The CDR3 protein is CATSRGFQGAGGTQYF. The DNA for the CDR3 is TGTGCCACCAGCAGAGGATTTCAGGGGGCAGGAGGTACGCAGTATTTT.

The chain combines TRBV15 with TRBJ1-6, with D unresolved. Germline CDR1 is LNHNV and CDR2 is YYDKDF (reference sequence). The CDR3 consists of 14 residues. Between the trimmed V and J ends, which lost 3 bases and 10 bases, there was a span of 13 bases. CDR3 bases: TGTGCCACCAGCAGTCCTACGGGGTCCTCACCCCTCCACTTT. This sequence encodes CATSSPTGSSPLHF. The variable domain in full, with the rest retrieved from reference TRBV15 and TRBJ1-6, is DAMVIQNPRYQVTQFGKPVTLSCSQTLNHNVMYWYQQKSSQAPKLLFHYYDKDFNNEADTPDNFQSRRPNTSFCFLDIRSPGLGDTAMYLCATSSPTGSSPLHFGNGTRLTVT.

This chain links TRBV19 with TRBJ2-2, with TRBD1 matching 10 bases. CDR1 and CDR2 (germline): LNHDA, SQIVND (reference sequence). The junction had 3 bases not matched to a gene; V was cut back by 9 bases and J by 2 bases. The CDR3 extends over 14 amino acids. In nucleotides, the CDR3 is TGTGCCAGCAGACAGGGGGCCAACACCGGGGAGCTGTTTTTT. Translated, it gives CASRQGANTGELFF.

This chain links TRBV4-1 with TRBJ2-3; TRBD2 matches 8 bases. There are 17 residues in the CDR3. Trimming cost V 2 bases and J 2 bases; bases outside gene matches: 9. CDR1 is MGHRA, CDR2 YSYEKL, per germline. The CDR3 loop reads CASSQSGGRKATDTQYF. The CDR3 DNA follows: TGCGCCAGCAGCCAATCGGGAGGGCGTAAGGCCACAGATACGCAGTATTTT.

The rearrangement links TRBV5-4 to TRBJ2-1; the match to TRBD1 covers 7 bases. The CDR3 loop spans 15 amino acids. J was trimmed by 7 bases and V by 1 base; bases with no gene match: 8. The germline V gene encodes CDR1 SGHNT and CDR2 YYREEE (reference sequence). As DNA, the CDR3 is TGTGCCAGCAGCTTGTTAACAGGGGTTATGAATGAGCAGTTCTTC. Translated: CASSLLTGVMNEQFF. Combining the CDR3 with reference TRBV5-4 and TRBJ2-1 gives the whole variable domain ETGVTQSPTHLIKTRGQQVTLRCSSQSGHNTVSWYQQALGQGPQFIFQYYREEENGRGNFPPRFSGLQFPNYSSELNVNALELDDSALYLCASSLLTGVMNEQFFGPGTRLTVL.

CDR3 amino acids: CASSEGGPPYEQYF. CDR3 in DNA: TGTGCCAGCAGTGAAGGAGGGCCACCCTACGAGCAGTACTTC. This rearrangement joins TRBV6-1 to TRBJ2-7; D may be TRBD2 (5 bases). The CDR3 covers 14 residues. V was pared by 1 base and J by 2 bases, with 9 bases between. Germline V CDR1 and CDR2: MNHNS, SASEGT.

The chain employs TRBV19 and TRBJ1-1; D call uncertain. The CDR3 length is 13 residues. Germline-derived CDR1 and CDR2 are LNHDA and SQIVND (reference sequence). V was trimmed by 7 bases and J by 1 base, leaving 10 bases between them. The CDR3 sequence is CASKEIKNTEAFF. As DNA, the CDR3 is TGTGCCAGTAAGGAGATTAAGAACACTGAAGCTTTCTTT.

The chain uses TRBV18 and TRBJ1-2; D might be TRBD1 (6 bases). The CDR3 has 13 residues. V shed 5 bases and J shed 4 bases, with 11 bases lying between them. CDR1 KGHSH and CDR2 LQKENI come from the germline V gene. CDR3 DNA sequence: TGTGCCAGCTCAGTGGGACAACCCTATGGCTACACCTTC. It yields the protein CASSVGQPYGYTF.

The V call is TRBV7-8, the J call TRBJ1-2; 8 nucleotides align to TRBD1. Germline V gene data show CDR1 as SGHVS and CDR2 as FQNEAQ. The CDR3 is 15 amino acids. V lost 5 bases to trimming and J lost 1 base; unmatched junction nucleotides: 6. The CDR3 nucleotides are TGTGCCAGCAGCCTCGGACAGGGTAATAACTATGGCTACACCTTC. Translation: CASSLGQGNNYGYTF.

This clone has more than one count but fewer than ten. This rearrangement joins TRBV5-6 to TRBJ1-2, with 9 bases aligning to TRBD1. The CDR3 loop spans 14 amino acids. The germline V gene has CDR1 SGHDT and CDR2 YYEEEE. The V segment lost 1 base and the J segment 4 bases; nucleotides outside the gene matches: 2. The CDR3 DNA sequence: TGTGCCAGCAGCTTGCCGGGACAGGGCTATGGCTACACCTTC. As protein: CASSLPGQGYGYTF. Full variable domain (missing parts from reference TRBV5-6 and TRBJ1-2): DAGVTQSPTHLIKTRGQQVTLRCSPKSGHDTVSWYQQALGQGPQFIFQYYEEEERQRGNFPDRFSGHQFPNYSSELNVNALLLGDSALYLCASSLPGQGYGYTFGSGTRLTVV.

The chain couples TRBV5-6 to TRBJ2-1; tentatively, D is TRBD2 (5 bases). This CDR3 is built from 15 residues. Trimming pared 5 bases from V and 9 bases from J, leaving 21 bases between. The germline V gene encodes CDR1 SGHDT and CDR2 YYEEEE. The CDR3 nucleotides are TGTGCCAGCAGTATCGAGCGGAGGACCTCCGGTGAGCAGTTCTTC. The encoded protein is CASSIERRTSGEQFF.

This clone was seen more than once but under ten times. The genes are TRBV27 and TRBJ1-6, with D possibly TRBD1 on 5 matching bases. V was shortened by 5 bases and J by 10 bases, with 9 bases between the two germline ends. The CDR3 runs to 12 residues. Germline CDR1 MNHEY, CDR2 SMNVEV (reference sequence). CDR3 sequence reads: CASSPGWSPLHF. The CDR3 region has the DNA TGTGCCAGCAGTCCAGGGTGGTCACCCCTCCACTTT.

This chain uses TRBV19 with TRBJ1-3; D is unresolved. The CDR3 spans 15 residues. Germline V CDR1 and CDR2: LNHDA, SQIVND (reference sequence). Trimming shortened V by 2 bases and J by 4 bases, and 12 bases separated the two germline ends. Written as DNA, the CDR3 is TGTGCCAGTAGTATAATGGGAGCTGGCGGAAACACCATATATTTT. Protein sequence: CASSIMGAGGNTIYF.

This sequence joins TRBV12-5 and TRBJ2-2, with a tentative D call TRBD1 (5 bases). The CDR3 is made up of 16 amino acids. Germline lookup yields CDR1 LGHNT and CDR2 FRNRAP. The V gene lost 0 bases and the J gene lost 0 bases, with 8 bases spanning the gap. The CDR3 nucleotides read TGTGCTAGTGGTTTGGTTGCAGGGTCGAACACCGGGGAGCTGTTTTTT. Residues: CASGLVAGSNTGELFF.

J is TRBJ2-7 and V is TRBV10-3; TRBD2 matches 9 bases. Germline V CDR1 and CDR2: ENHRY, SYGVKD. The CDR3 runs 15 residues. J was trimmed by 7 bases and V by 1 base; bases with no gene match: 8. The CDR3 reads CAISEWLAGAGEQYF. The CDR3 nucleotides are TGTGCCATCAGTGAGTGGTTAGCGGGGGCGGGAGAGCAGTACTTC.

This chain links TRBV5-4 with TRBJ1-2, with D possibly TRBD1 on 6 matching bases. Germline values: CDR1 SGHNT, CDR2 YYREEE (reference sequence). Trimming took off 3 bases at V and 8 bases at J, with 17 bases between the two ends. The CDR3 totals 14 residues. CDR3: CASSSLRQAGGYTF. CDR3 in DNA: TGTGCCAGCAGCTCACTTCGACAGGCAGGGGGCTACACCTTC.